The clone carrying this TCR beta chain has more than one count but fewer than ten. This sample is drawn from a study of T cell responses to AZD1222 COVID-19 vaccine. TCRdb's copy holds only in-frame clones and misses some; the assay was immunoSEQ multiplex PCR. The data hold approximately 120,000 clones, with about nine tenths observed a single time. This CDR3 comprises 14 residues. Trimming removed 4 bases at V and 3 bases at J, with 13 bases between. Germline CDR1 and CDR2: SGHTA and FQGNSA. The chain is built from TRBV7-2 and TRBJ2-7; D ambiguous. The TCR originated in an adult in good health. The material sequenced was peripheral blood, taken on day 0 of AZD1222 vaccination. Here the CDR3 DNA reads TGTGCCAGCAGCTCACCGCTCATGAGCTACGAGCAGTACTTC. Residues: CASSSPLMSYEQYF.